This record concerns one TCR beta chain sequence. Antigen: not known. Profiled with immunoSEQ multiplex PCR; TCRdb holds only in-frame clones, not every one. The repertoire has hundreds of thousands of clones, less than 75% of them found once; the top ten carry over 9.5%. The data originate from a study of shared clonotypes between healthy human individuals. Findings and caveats of the study: A generally larger estimated richness was seen in naive subsets than in memory subsets.

CDR1 is KGHSH and CDR2 is LQKENI in the germline V gene. The CDR3 covers 13 residues. V dropped 6 bases and J dropped 8; count of bases not matched to a gene: 4. J is TRBJ2-1 and V is TRBV18, with 10 nucleotides matching TRBD2. Sequenced input: memory CD4+ T cells sorted from blood. Regarding subset: CD45RA-negative fraction. This clonotype was obtained from a man aged 25 to 45 in good health. The CDR3 DNA reads TGTGCCAGCTCCACAAGCGGGAGGGATGAGCAGTTCTTC. Its translation: CASSTSGRDEQFF.